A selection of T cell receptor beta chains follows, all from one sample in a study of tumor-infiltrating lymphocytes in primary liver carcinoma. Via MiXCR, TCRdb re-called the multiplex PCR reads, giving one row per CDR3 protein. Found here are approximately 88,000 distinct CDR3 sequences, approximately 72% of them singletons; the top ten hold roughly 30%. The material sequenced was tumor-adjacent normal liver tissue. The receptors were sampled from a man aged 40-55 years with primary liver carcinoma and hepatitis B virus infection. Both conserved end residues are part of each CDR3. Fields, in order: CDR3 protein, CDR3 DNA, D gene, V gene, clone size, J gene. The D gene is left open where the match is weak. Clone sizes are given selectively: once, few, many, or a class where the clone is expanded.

CDR3aa: CATSIGLNQPQHF; CDR3nt: TGTGCCACTAGCATAGGGTTAAATCAGCCCCAGCATTTT; d_gene: NA; v_gene: TRBV11-2; abundance: NA; j_gene: TRBJ1-5
CDR3aa: CACSVNLGRGFF; CDR3nt: TGTGCCTGTAGTGTGAATCTGGGCAGGGGCTTCTTC; d_gene: NA; v_gene: TRBV30; abundance: NA; j_gene: TRBJ2-1
CDR3aa: CVSSQDRVRFYEQYF; CDR3nt: TGTGTCAGCAGCCAAGATCGGGTTAGGTTCTACGAGCAGTACTTC; d_gene: NA; v_gene: TRBV4-2; abundance: NA; j_gene: TRBJ2-7
CDR3aa: CASSLGGNSYNEQFF; CDR3nt: TGTGCCAGCAGCTTAGGAGGGAACTCCTACAATGAGCAGTTCTTC; d_gene: NA; v_gene: TRBV11-2; abundance: NA; j_gene: TRBJ2-1
CDR3aa: CSVSSGSSYNEQFF; CDR3nt: TGCAGCGTAAGTAGCGGGAGCTCCTATAATGAGCAGTTCTTC; d_gene: TRBD2; v_gene: TRBV29-1; abundance: NA; j_gene: TRBJ2-1
CDR3aa: CASSSTSVSTDTQYF; CDR3nt: TGTGCCAGCAGCTCCACGTCGGTGAGCACAGATACGCAGTATTTT; d_gene: NA; v_gene: TRBV11-2; abundance: NA; j_gene: TRBJ2-3
CDR3aa: CAGRTSGTVYEQYF; CDR3nt: TGTGCCGGCCGCACTTCCGGGACGGTCTACGAGCAGTACTTC; d_gene: NA; v_gene: TRBV13; abundance: NA; j_gene: TRBJ2-7
CDR3aa: CASSFGQGETDTQYF; CDR3nt: TGTGCCAGCAGCTTCGGACAGGGGGAAACAGATACGCAGTATTTT; d_gene: TRBD1; v_gene: TRBV5-8; abundance: many; j_gene: TRBJ2-3
CDR3aa: CTSSLEGGCSYNEQFF; CDR3nt: TGTACCAGCAGCTTAGAGGGCGGGTGCTCCTACAATGAGCAGTTCTTC; d_gene: NA; v_gene: TRBV5-6; abundance: NA; j_gene: TRBJ2-1
CDR3aa: CASSQEALAGTQYF; CDR3nt: TGTGCCAGCAGCCAAGAGGCCCTAGCTGGGACCCAGTACTTC; d_gene: NA; v_gene: TRBV4-2; abundance: many; j_gene: TRBJ2-5
CDR3aa: CASSQDLAESMDEQFF; CDR3nt: TGTGCTAGCAGCCAAGACCTAGCGGAATCGATGGATGAGCAGTTCTTC; d_gene: TRBD2; v_gene: TRBV4-2; abundance: NA; j_gene: TRBJ2-1
CDR3aa: CASSYITSGRAYNEQFF; CDR3nt: TGTGCCAGCAGTTATATAACTAGCGGGAGGGCCTACAATGAGCAGTTCTTC; d_gene: TRBD2; v_gene: TRBV6-2/TRBV6-3; abundance: many; j_gene: TRBJ2-1
CDR3aa: CVNSLDIGLALGEQFF; CDR3nt: TGTGTCAACAGCTTGGATATCGGACTAGCCTTGGGTGAGCAGTTCTTC; d_gene: TRBD2; v_gene: TRBV11-2; abundance: NA; j_gene: TRBJ2-1
CDR3aa: CASSLTPNTRELIF; CDR3nt: TGTGCCAGCAGTTTAACACCGAACACTCGGGAGCTGATTTTT; d_gene: NA; v_gene: TRBV6-5; abundance: NA; j_gene: TRBJ2-2
CDR3aa: CASSSQWVSGTSGSHEQFF; CDR3nt: TGTGCCAGCAGCTCCCAATGGGTGTCTGGGACTAGCGGGAGTCATGAGCAGTTCTTC; d_gene: TRBD2; v_gene: TRBV11-2; abundance: NA; j_gene: TRBJ2-1
CDR3aa: CASRGGQETQYF; CDR3nt: TGTGCCAGCAGAGGGGGACAAGAGACCCAGTACTTC; d_gene: NA; v_gene: TRBV28; abundance: NA; j_gene: TRBJ2-5
CDR3aa: CASCYLGRDYEQYF; CDR3nt: TGTGCCAGCTGTTATTTGGGGCGGGACTACGAGCAGTACTTC; d_gene: NA; v_gene: TRBV6-9; abundance: NA; j_gene: TRBJ2-7
CDR3aa: CASSQSTGHLAYEQYF; CDR3nt: TGCGCCAGCAGCCAGTCAACGGGACATCTGGCCTACGAGCAGTACTTC; d_gene: NA; v_gene: TRBV4-1; abundance: many; j_gene: TRBJ2-7
CDR3aa: CASSFSTGANVLTF; CDR3nt: TGTGCCAGCAGCTTCTCGACTGGGGCCAACGTCCTGACTTTC; d_gene: NA; v_gene: TRBV28; abundance: NA; j_gene: TRBJ2-6
CDR3aa: CASTSLLSSYEQYF; CDR3nt: TGTGCCAGCACTTCGCTGCTGTCCTCCTACGAGCAGTACTTC; d_gene: NA; v_gene: TRBV6-2/TRBV6-3; abundance: many; j_gene: TRBJ2-7
CDR3aa: CAGSREHGDTQYF; CDR3nt: TGCGCCGGCAGCCGAGAACACGGAGATACGCAGTATTTT; d_gene: NA; v_gene: TRBV4-1; abundance: NA; j_gene: TRBJ2-3
CDR3aa: CSVEGGFSFTDTQYF; CDR3nt: TGCAGCGTTGAAGGGGGGTTCTCGTTTACAGATACACAGTATTTT; d_gene: NA; v_gene: TRBV29-1; abundance: NA; j_gene: TRBJ2-3
CDR3aa: CASSLALAGNEQFF; CDR3nt: TGTGCCAGCAGCTTAGCGCTAGCGGGAAATGAGCAGTTCTTC; d_gene: TRBD2; v_gene: TRBV7-9; abundance: many; j_gene: TRBJ2-1
CDR3aa: CASSQDPQGGRSYNEQFF; CDR3nt: TGTGCCAGCAGCCAAGACCCCCAGGGGGGAAGGTCCTACAATGAGCAGTTCTTC; d_gene: NA; v_gene: TRBV4-2; abundance: many; j_gene: TRBJ2-1